The rows below give T cell receptor beta chains drawn from one sample of a study of T cell repertoires in cytomegalovirus infection. TCRdb processed the reads anew with MiXCR; each CDR3 protein has one entry. The table lists about 300,000 distinct CDR3 sequences, roughly a tenth of them singletons, with less than 3% in the top ten. Material: PBMCs. Source of these receptors: a human donor in good health (CMV status not recorded). Some clones in this sample may be carry-over from other donors' samples. Both conserved end residues are part of each CDR3. A D gene is named only where the DNA matches it firmly. Where a row states a size, it is once, few, many or the class of an expanded clone; other rows omit it.

clone size,J gene,D gene,V gene,CDR3 DNA,CDR3 protein
few,TRBJ2-3,.,TRBV5-4,TGTGCCTCTTCCGTCAGACTAGGGGCTAGCACAGATACGCAGTATTTT,CASSVRLGASTDTQYF
many,TRBJ2-7,TRBD1,TRBV20-1,TGCAGTGCTAGACTCCGGGACAGGGGCTACGAGCAGTACTTC,CSARLRDRGYEQYF
many,TRBJ2-1,.,TRBV6-6,TGTGCCAGCAGTTACTCGAAGGTGAATGAGCAGTTCTTC,CASSYSKVNEQFF
few,TRBJ2-2,.,TRBV2,TGTGCCAGCAGGGGTGGCCGCACCGGGGAGCTGTTTTTT,CASRGGRTGELFF
many,TRBJ2-1,.,TRBV6-2/TRBV6-3,TGTGCCAGCAGTTATCACATCTACAATGAGCAGTTCTTC,CASSYHIYNEQFF
many,TRBJ1-1,.,TRBV12-3/TRBV12-4,TGTGCCAGCAGTTTAGGTGACACGCCGAACACTGAAGCTTTCTTT,CASSLGDTPNTEAFF
many,TRBJ1-2,.,TRBV12-3/TRBV12-4,TGTGCCAGCAGTTTAATGGTCTATGGAGGGAAAGGCGGCTACACCTTC,CASSLMVYGGKGGYTF
many,TRBJ1-5,TRBD1,TRBV20-1,TGCAGTGCTTTGACAGGGGGAAGCAATCAGCCCCAGCATTTT,CSALTGGSNQPQHF
many,TRBJ2-7,.,TRBV7-8,TGTGCCAGCAGCTTAGCAACGGGCTTCGAGCAGTACTTC,CASSLATGFEQYF
few,TRBJ1-4,TRBD1,TRBV28,TGTGCCAGCAGTACAGGGGGCGGTGATGAAAAACTGTTTTTT,CASSTGGGDEKLFF
.,TRBJ2-7,TRBD2,TRBV28,TGTGCCAGCAGAGAGCCGAGCGGGAAATCCTACGAGCAGTACTTC,CASREPSGKSYEQYF
.,TRBJ2-1,.,TRBV6-2/TRBV6-3,TGTGCCAGCACCGACCGGGACGGACGCAATGAGCAGTTCTTC,CASTDRDGRNEQFF
many,TRBJ2-1,.,TRBV6-6,TGTGCCAGTCAGACACACTACAATGAGCAGTTCTTC,CASQTHYNEQFF
.,TRBJ2-2,.,TRBV5-5,TGTGCCAGCAGCTCCTCCGGGACGGCGAACACCGAGGAGCTGTTTTTT,CASSSSGTANTEELFF
many,TRBJ2-5,.,TRBV11-1,TGTGCCAGCAGCTCTCCGGACAGCCCAGCTGGGGAGACCCAGTACTTC,CASSSPDSPAGETQYF
many,TRBJ2-6,.,TRBV28,TGTGCCAGCAGTCCCATGGGGACTGGGGCCAACGTCCTGACTTTC,CASSPMGTGANVLTF
few,TRBJ2-3,.,TRBV15,TGTGCCTCCCAGGGGGGTCTTAGCACAGATACGCAGTATTTT,CASQGGLSTDTQYF
few,TRBJ2-3,.,TRBV4-3,TGCGCCAGCAGCCAAGATAGGAGGGGTACAGATACGCAGTATTTT,CASSQDRRGTDTQYF
many,TRBJ2-1,TRBD2,TRBV28,TGTGCCAGCAGTTTGGGCGGGGGTATTAATGAGCAGTTCTTC,CASSLGGGINEQFF
many,TRBJ2-5,.,TRBV7-3,TGTGCCAGCAGCTTAACTAAACAAGAGACCCAGTACTTC,CASSLTKQETQYF
many,TRBJ1-2,.,TRBV7-9,TGTGCCAGCAGCTCCCTGGAACTGAATGGCTACACCTTC,CASSSLELNGYTF
many,TRBJ1-5,TRBD1,TRBV28,TGTGCCAGCAGTTTACTGTTTGGACAGGGAATCAATCAGCCCCAGCATTTT,CASSLLFGQGINQPQHF
.,TRBJ2-2,.,TRBV27,TGTGCCAGCAGCCGGGACACCCGGAACACCGGGGAGCTGTTTTTT,CASSRDTRNTGELFF
few,TRBJ2-5,TRBD2,TRBV9,TGTGCCAGCAGCGTGGGGACTAGCGTGTTGCTCCGGCAAGAGACCCAGTACTTC,CASSVGTSVLLRQETQYF
.,TRBJ2-1,TRBD2,TRBV6-4,TGTGCCAGCAGTGACTCGTTACTAGCGGGGGGAAGCTCCTACAATGAGCAGTTCTTC,CASSDSLLAGGSSYNEQFF
many,TRBJ2-5,.,TRBV11-2,TGTGCCAGCAGACCACACGTGGCAGGTGGGGTCTGGGAGACCCAGTACTTC,CASRPHVAGGVWETQYF
many,TRBJ1-4,.,TRBV7-9,TGTGCCAGCAGCTCGAGGAAATACGGTTCGCCCCTCAGATGGTATGAAAAACTGTTTTTT,CASSSRKYGSPLRWYEKLFF
.,TRBJ1-2,.,TRBV2,TGTGCCAGCAGTGTAGGACGGTACTATGGCTACACCTTC,CASSVGRYYGYTF
many,TRBJ2-5,TRBD1,TRBV24-1,TGTGCCACCAGTGATTCCGGGACAGGCGAGGAGGCCCAGTACTTC,CATSDSGTGEEAQYF
many,TRBJ1-1,.,TRBV7-8,TGTGCCAGCAGCCCACACTCGTTCGGGGGCACTGAAGCTTTCTTT,CASSPHSFGGTEAFF
many,TRBJ1-2,TRBD1,TRBV29-1,TGCAGCGTTGCCTTGGCCAGGGGGCACCGGGGCTATGGCTACACCTTC,CSVALARGHRGYGYTF
.,TRBJ2-3,.,TRBV5-1,TGCGCCAGCAGCTTGGACCCAGTCGGAGATACGCAGTATTTT,CASSLDPVGDTQYF
many,TRBJ1-1,.,TRBV7-9,TGTGCCAGCAGCTTAGGGACAGCCAGCAACACTGAAGCTTTCTTT,CASSLGTASNTEAFF
.,TRBJ2-1,.,TRBV6-6,TGTGCCAGCAGTTACTCTTTCCGGGGTCACTACAATGAGCAGTTCTTC,CASSYSFRGHYNEQFF
many,TRBJ1-6,.,TRBV28,TGTGCCAGCAGTCCGGGACCTAATTCACCCCTCCACTTT,CASSPGPNSPLHF
.,TRBJ1-1,TRBD1,TRBV10-3,TGTGCCATCAGTGAGTCGATGGGACAGACTGAAGCTTTCTTT,CAISESMGQTEAFF
many,TRBJ2-7,TRBD1,TRBV7-2,TGTGCCAGCAGCTTAGGACAGGGGTCCCCTCTAGGGAACTTC,CASSLGQGSPLGNF
many,TRBJ1-1,.,TRBV7-2,TGTGCCAGCAGCTTAAGTCGAGCCGAAGCTTTCTTT,CASSLSRAEAFF
many,TRBJ2-1,TRBD2,TRBV20-1,TGCAGTGTTGCACCTAGCGGGGCCGTTTCGTCCTACAATGAGCAGTTCTTC,CSVAPSGAVSSYNEQFF
.,TRBJ2-3,.,TRBV20-1,TGCAGTGGCGGGGTGACAGATACGCAGTATTTT,CSGGVTDTQYF
many,TRBJ1-6,.,TRBV7-8,TGTGCCAGCAGCCTCGGACCCGATTCACCCCTCCACTTT,CASSLGPDSPLHF
.,TRBJ2-1,.,TRBV5-4,TGTGCCAGCAGCTCAACAGTAGCTCCCCCCTTAGAGCAGTTCTTC,CASSSTVAPPLEQFF
few,TRBJ1-6,.,TRBV19,TGTGCCAGTAGAACTACCGGGACACGGAATTCACCCCTCCACTTT,CASRTTGTRNSPLHF
few,TRBJ2-4,.,TRBV14,TGTGCCAGCAGCCAAGCATCGACGGCCAAAAACATTCAGTACTTC,CASSQASTAKNIQYF
many,TRBJ2-5,.,TRBV20-1,TGCAGTGCTAGGGGCAGGGGATGGGGAGAGACCCAGTACTTC,CSARGRGWGETQYF
many,TRBJ2-2,.,TRBV29-1,TGCAGCGTGGCTTTGCTGAGGAACACCGGGGAGCTGTTTTTT,CSVALLRNTGELFF
many,TRBJ1-1,.,TRBV7-2,TGTGCCAGCAGCCTCACACTTAATACCATTCCTTTCTTT,CASSLTLNTIPFF
many,TRBJ2-1,TRBD2,TRBV7-2,TGTGCCAGCAGCGTCTCCGGGACTAGCGGGGGGGAGCAGTTCTTC,CASSVSGTSGGEQFF
few,TRBJ1-5,.,TRBV24-1,TGTGCCACCAGTGCGGCAGGGGCCAATCAGCCCCAGCATTTT,CATSAAGANQPQHF
.,TRBJ1-1,TRBD1,TRBV19,TGTGCCAGTACCAGGACAGGGATTGAAGCTTTCTTT,CASTRTGIEAFF
many,TRBJ2-7,TRBD2,TRBV13,TGTGCCAGCAGCTCCCTGAGCGGGGGGGCGGTCGAGCAGTACTTC,CASSSLSGGAVEQYF
.,TRBJ1-1,.,TRBV20-1,TGCAGTGCAGGTGATGACGGGAACACTGAAGCTTTCTTT,CSAGDDGNTEAFF
many,TRBJ1-1,.,TRBV7-8,TGTGCCAGCAGCTTGGGACATCGGGGCACTGAAGCTTTCTTT,CASSLGHRGTEAFF
many,TRBJ2-1,TRBD2,TRBV3-1,TGTGCCAGCAGCCCGTCCGGGACTAGCCTCCGGGAGCAGTTCTTC,CASSPSGTSLREQFF
.,TRBJ1-1,.,TRBV19,TGTGCCAGTCGGGGACCAGGCCTACCGAACACTGAAGCTTTCTTT,CASRGPGLPNTEAFF
many,TRBJ2-7,.,TRBV6-1,TGTGCCACCCAGCGGGCCTTAGACAACTCCTACGAGCAGTACTTC,CATQRALDNSYEQYF
many,TRBJ2-2,TRBD2,TRBV7-6,TGTGCCAGCAGCTTAGATACTAGCGGAATATACGGGACCGGGGAGCTGTTTTTT,CASSLDTSGIYGTGELFF
many,TRBJ2-5,.,TRBV7-3,TGTGCCAGCAGCTTAAGTTTAGCACTTGGGGAGACCCAGTACTTC,CASSLSLALGETQYF